This TCR beta chain was found in a study of blood T cell repertoires in COVID-19. Across the whole study: Sources were T cells, B-cell-depleted T cells, or PBMCs; the material itself was cDNA or gDNA.

In the 2 weeks before study entry, exposed participants met a COVID-19 case, which was PCR-confirmed or clinician-diagnosed. Original handling: How many nucleated cells were present was estimated from reference gene primer amplification. The repertoire was sequenced with immunoSEQ multiplex PCR; TCRdb's copy has only in-frame clones and lacks some. That table gives V, J and clone size, and the DNA gave D and trimming. The data show about 260,000 clones, 80% to 90% seen once. The CDR3 is 21 residues long. This clone is a singleton in its sample. The receptor's source is a woman in her thirties or forties who had been exposed to COVID-19. The sequenced sample consisted of PBMCs or T cells enriched from blood (not recorded which). The gene calls are TRBV21-1 and TRBJ2-3; TRBD1, the table's D call, was not compared with the DNA. TRBV21-1 is reported as a pseudogene. In DNA, the CDR3 is TGTGCCAGCAGCACCCAAAAGGGCTGCAGGGGGAAGGTTTCTTCCACAGATACGCAGTATTTT. Its protein product is CASSTQKGCRGKVSSTDTQYF.